A single T cell receptor delta chain is shown here with its context. TCRdb has a much larger clone's protein, which differs at residue 13 from the translation of this DNA, likely because of a read error; what is shown is the protein translated from the DNA. The source of the sample is a study of gamma-delta T cells after stem cell transplantation. TCRdb called clones anew from the RT-PCR reads with CATT. The profile shows around 1,200 delta-chain clones, around 1.9% of them singletons. Germline V gene data show CDR1 as TSWWSYY and CDR2 as QGS. The V gene lost 3 bases and the J gene lost 4 bases, with 24 bases spanning the gap. There are 18 residues in the CDR3.

The TCR comes from a human donor. It is not recorded whose cells these are; they may come from a transplant donor. V is TRDV1 and J is TRDJ1; D perhaps matches TRDD3 (5 bases). Sequencing was done on a sample of gamma-delta T cells. The CDR3 nucleotides are TGTGCTCTTGGGGATCCCCGATCTGCAACCGGGGGTATCGATAAACTCATCTTT. Amino acid sequence: CALGDPRSATGGIDKLIF.